Listed below are T cell receptor beta chains from one sample, sequenced in a study of control samples from healthy donors and cancer patients. This table comes from immunoSEQ multiplex PCR, and its TCRdb copy is limited to in-frame clones, with some not included. Of 100,000 to 150,000 clones in the sample, around 90% were seen once. Sequencing input: blood. These receptors were collected from a man aged 40-50 years in good health. The CDR3 runs from the conserved cysteine through the conserved F or W. A D gene is named only where the DNA matches it firmly. Not every row has a clone size; where given, it reads once, few, many or a size class.

NA	TRBV4-3	TRBJ2-3	NA	TGCGCCAGCAGCCAGGGACTCCTGGAAACCACAGATACGCAGTATTTT	CASSQGLLETTDTQYF
TRBD1	TRBV19	TRBJ2-1	NA	TGTGCCAGTAGCGGACAGGGTGGGAATGAGCAGTTCTTC	CASSGQGGNEQFF
NA	TRBV27	TRBJ1-5	NA	TGTGCCAGCAGTTTACGTCAGATGCAGCCCCAGCATTTT	CASSLRQMQPQHF
NA	TRBV30	TRBJ1-6	NA	TGTGCCTTAACCACCCACCGGGGGGCAGGGTCACCCCTCCACTTT	CALTTHRGAGSPLHF
NA	TRBV19	TRBJ2-7	NA	TGTGCCAGTAGTAAACGACAGGCTACCTACGAGCAGTACTTC	CASSKRQATYEQYF
TRBD2	TRBV3-1/TRBV3-2	TRBJ2-5	NA	TGTGCCAGCAGCCAAAGCGGGGGGGCCGGGGCGGAGACCCAGTACTTC	CASSQSGGAGAETQYF
NA	TRBV6-5	TRBJ1-6	NA	TGTGCCAGCAGGGTACAGGGCTCACCTAGAGCCCTCCACTTT	CASRVQGSPRALHF
NA	TRBV4-1	TRBJ2-7	NA	TGCGCCAGCTCCCACTGGAGCTCCTACGAGCAGTACTTC	CASSHWSSYEQYF
TRBD2	TRBV25-1	TRBJ2-2	NA	TGTGCCAGCAGTGACCTCGCCGGGACTAGCGGGGGGGCCGGGGAGCTGTTTTTT	CASSDLAGTSGGAGELFF
TRBD1	TRBV7-3	TRBJ2-2	once	TGTGCCAGCAGCCCGAAGCCGACAGGGCGAGACACCGGGGAGCTGTTTTTT	CASSPKPTGRDTGELFF
NA	TRBV23-1	TRBJ1-5	once	TGCGCCAGCAAGGACACTCGATCCAATGTGCCCCAGCATTTT	CASKDTRSNVPQHF
NA	TRBV7-2	TRBJ2-5	NA	TGTGCCAGCACCTCGACCCCCAGCGTAGAGACCCAGTACTTC	CASTSTPSVETQYF
TRBD1	TRBV25-1	TRBJ2-3	NA	TGTGCCAGCAGTGCACGGGGACAGGGGTTCACAGATACGCAGTATTTT	CASSARGQGFTDTQYF
NA	TRBV6-1	TRBJ1-6	NA	TGTGCCAGCAGTGATCTTGGACGGATTAATTCACCCCTCCACTTT	CASSDLGRINSPLHF
TRBD2	TRBV15	TRBJ2-3	NA	TGTGCCACCAGCAGAGATACGGGGGGGGCCGCAGATACGCAGTATTTT	CATSRDTGGAADTQYF
TRBD2	TRBV11-2	TRBJ2-2	NA	TGTGCCAGCAGCTTAGGCGGGGGGTACGGGGAGCTGTTTTTT	CASSLGGGYGELFF
TRBD1	TRBV29-1	TRBJ2-3	once	TGCAGCGTTGAACCCGGGACAGGCCCCGATACGCAGTATTTT	CSVEPGTGPDTQYF
NA	TRBV7-2	TRBJ2-3	NA	TGTGCCAGCAGCTTAGGTATCCCGCCCACAGATACGCAGTATTTT	CASSLGIPPTDTQYF
NA	TRBV14	TRBJ2-2	NA	TGTGCCAGCGGGGAAGGGACCGGGGAGCTGTTTTTT	CASGEGTGELFF
TRBD1	TRBV27	TRBJ2-1	NA	TGTGCCAGCAGAGGGGACAGGGAGTACAATGAGCAGTTCTTC	CASRGDREYNEQFF
TRBD1	TRBV6-5	TRBJ2-7	NA	TGTGCCAGCAGGCGGACAGGGATCTACGAGCAGTACTTC	CASRRTGIYEQYF